The entry below describes one TCR beta chain. The antigen is not known. Germline V CDR1 and CDR2: MNHEY, SMNVEV (reference sequence). After removal of 5 bases from V and 6 bases from J, the junction contained 11 bases not matched to a gene. The CDR3 covers 15 residues. These data originate in a study of cytomegalovirus exposure and HLA in healthy donors. Study at large: Unique TCRs from HLA-typed donors, roughly 87 million of them, were held in an early data release.

This PCR relied on a set of 60 Vbeta primers and 13 Jbeta primers. Some clones are missing from TCRdb's copy, which holds only in-frame ones; the method was immunoSEQ multiplex PCR. The table lists about 250,000 clones, roughly two thirds of them singletons, with over 2% in the top ten. Regarding the study as a whole: The productive fraction for most TCR beta V segments was about 87% or about 30% in an earlier analysis.

The sequence was collected from a female donor in good health and CMV-seronegative. Sequenced: PBMCs. The J gene is TRBJ2-7, the V gene TRBV27; 9 bases are a match to TRBD1. The CDR3 DNA is TGTGCCAGCAGTGTCCGGGACAGGGCAAGTGGCGAGCAGTACTTC. It translates to CASSVRDRASGEQYF.